The rows below give T cell receptor beta chains drawn from one sample of a study of blood T cell repertoires in COVID-19. Assay: immunoSEQ multiplex PCR; the TCRdb copy retains only in-frame clones and omits some. Here the sample spans approximately 66,000 clones, over 80% being singletons. The source material was peripheral blood. These receptors were collected from a human donor with active COVID-19. The donor label of this sample is uncertain. Each CDR3 is given with its conserved first and last residue. A D gene is named only where the DNA matches it firmly. Only part of the rows carry a size: once, few, many, or a class if the clone is expanded.

D,J,V,size,DNA,CDR3
.,TRBJ2-2,TRBV19,.,TGTGCCAGTAGGCCCACAGCAAACACCGGGGAGCTGTTTTTT,CASRPTANTGELFF
.,TRBJ2-5,TRBV3-1/TRBV3-2,.,TGTGCCAGCAGCCTTCCGGGACAAGGGGTCCAAGAGACCCAGTACTTC,CASSLPGQGVQETQYF
.,TRBJ2-7,TRBV15,.,TGTGCCACCGCTACGAGCCTATCCTACGAGCAGTACTTC,CATATSLSYEQYF
TRBD2,TRBJ2-1,TRBV6-5,.,TGTGCCAGCTCGGGACTAGCGGGCTACAATGAGCAGTTCTTC,CASSGLAGYNEQFF
.,TRBJ2-7,TRBV6-2/TRBV6-3,few,TGTGCCAGCAGTTTTGTAGACAGATACTCCTACGAGCAGTACTTC,CASSFVDRYSYEQYF
.,TRBJ2-7,TRBV28,many,TGTGCCAGCAGTTTAGCCCCCGCCGACAACACCTACGAGCAGTACTTC,CASSLAPADNTYEQYF
TRBD2,TRBJ2-7,TRBV4-3,.,TGCGCCAGCAGCCAACCCACTAGCGGGGGCTACGAGCAGTACTTC,CASSQPTSGGYEQYF
TRBD1,TRBJ2-5,TRBV9,.,TGTGCCAGCAGCGGCCACGGGACAGCTAAAGAGACCCAGTACTTC,CASSGHGTAKETQYF
.,TRBJ2-1,TRBV7-2,.,TGTGCCAGCAGCTTCTCAGGGGGGAGCTCCTACAATGAGCAGTTCTTC,CASSFSGGSSYNEQFF
TRBD1,TRBJ2-3,TRBV28,.,TGTGCCAGCAGTTTATATCCACAGGGGATAGGGGCAGATACGCAGTATTTT,CASSLYPQGIGADTQYF
TRBD1,TRBJ1-2,TRBV28,.,TGTGCCAGCAGTTCCGGACAGGGGGTTCAATATGGCTACACCTTC,CASSSGQGVQYGYTF
TRBD2,TRBJ2-7,TRBV6-1,.,TGTGCCAGCAGAGAATATCCCGGGACTAGCGCAACCTACGAGCAGTACTTC,CASREYPGTSATYEQYF
.,TRBJ1-3,TRBV13,.,TGTGCCAGCAGCAGTCGACAGGCGCCCATCTCTGGAAACACCATATATTTT,CASSSRQAPISGNTIYF